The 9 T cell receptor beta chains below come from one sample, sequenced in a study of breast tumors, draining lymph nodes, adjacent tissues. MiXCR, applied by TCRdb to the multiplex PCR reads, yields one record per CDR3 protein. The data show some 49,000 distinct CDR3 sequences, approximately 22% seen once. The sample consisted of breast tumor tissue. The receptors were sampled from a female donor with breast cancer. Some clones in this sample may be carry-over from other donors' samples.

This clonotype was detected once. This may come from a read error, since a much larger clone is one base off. The CDR3, as DNA: TGTGCCAGCAGCCAAACGGGAGGATACTATGGCTACATCTTC. It codes for CASSQTGGYYGYIF. This chain joins TRBV3-1 and TRBJ1-2, with no clear D. The CDR3 covers 14 residues. Germline V gene data show CDR1 as LGHDT and CDR2 as YNNKEL (reference sequence).

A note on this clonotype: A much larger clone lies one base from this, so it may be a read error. The DNA for the CDR3 is TGCACCAGCAGCCCCACCGGGACGGAGGCCTACAATGAGCAGTTCTTC. It is translated as CTSSPTGTEAYNEQFF. The chain links TRBV5-1 to TRBJ2-1; D possibly matches TRBD1 or TRBD2 (5 bases each). Germline CDR1 and CDR2: SGHRS and YFSETQ. The CDR3 has 16 amino acids.

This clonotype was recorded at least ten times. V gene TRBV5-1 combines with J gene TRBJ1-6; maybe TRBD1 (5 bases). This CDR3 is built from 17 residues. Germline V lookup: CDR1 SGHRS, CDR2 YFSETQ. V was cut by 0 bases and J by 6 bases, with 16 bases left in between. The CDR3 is CASSLGAGSGLNSPLHF. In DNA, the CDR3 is TGCGCCAGCAGCTTGGGGGCAGGGTCGGGGCTTAATTCACCCCTCCACTTT.

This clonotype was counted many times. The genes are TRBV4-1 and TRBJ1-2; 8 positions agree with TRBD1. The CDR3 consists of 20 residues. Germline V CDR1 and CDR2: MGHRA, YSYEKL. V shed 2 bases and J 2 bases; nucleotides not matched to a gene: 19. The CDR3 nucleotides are TGCGCCAGCAGCCAAAGTGCTGGACAGGGAGGGGGGGGTGGAAACTATGGCTACACCTTC. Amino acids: CASSQSAGQGGGGGNYGYTF.

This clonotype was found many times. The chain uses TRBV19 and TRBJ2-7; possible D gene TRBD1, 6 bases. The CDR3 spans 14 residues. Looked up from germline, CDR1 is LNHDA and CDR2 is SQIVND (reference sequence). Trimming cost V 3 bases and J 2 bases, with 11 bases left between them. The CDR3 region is CASSMGASPYEQYF. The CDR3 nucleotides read TGTGCCAGTAGTATGGGGGCCTCCCCCTACGAGCAGTACTTC.

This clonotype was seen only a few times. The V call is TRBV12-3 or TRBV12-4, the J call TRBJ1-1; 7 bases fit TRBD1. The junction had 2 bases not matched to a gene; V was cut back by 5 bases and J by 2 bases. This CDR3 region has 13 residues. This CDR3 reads CASSRDSNTEAFF. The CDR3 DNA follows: TGTGCCAGCAGTCGGGACAGCAACACTGAAGCTTTCTTT.

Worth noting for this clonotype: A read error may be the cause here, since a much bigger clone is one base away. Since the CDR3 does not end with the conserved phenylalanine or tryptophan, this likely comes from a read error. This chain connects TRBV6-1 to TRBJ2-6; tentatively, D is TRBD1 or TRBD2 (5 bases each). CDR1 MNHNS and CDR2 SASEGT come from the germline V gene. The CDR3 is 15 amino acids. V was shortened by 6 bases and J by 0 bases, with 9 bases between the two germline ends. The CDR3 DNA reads TGTGCCAGCAGCAGGGACCGCTCTGGGGCCAACGTCCTGACTCTC. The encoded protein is CASSRDRSGANVLTL.

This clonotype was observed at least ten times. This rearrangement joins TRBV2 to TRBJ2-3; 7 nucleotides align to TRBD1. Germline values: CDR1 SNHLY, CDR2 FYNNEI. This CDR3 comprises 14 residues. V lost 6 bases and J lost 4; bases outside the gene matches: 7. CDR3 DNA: TGTGCCAGCAGGGTCGGGACAGAGGCAGATACGCAGTATTTT. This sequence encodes CASRVGTEADTQYF.

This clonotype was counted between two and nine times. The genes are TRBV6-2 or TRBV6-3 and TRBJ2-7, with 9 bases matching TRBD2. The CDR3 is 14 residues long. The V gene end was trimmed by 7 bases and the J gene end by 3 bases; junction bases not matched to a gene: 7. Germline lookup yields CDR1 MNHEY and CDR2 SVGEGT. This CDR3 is CASTGEREVYEQYF. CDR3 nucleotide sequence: TGTGCCAGCACGGGAGAGCGGGAGGTCTACGAGCAGTACTTC.